These 12 T cell receptor beta chains were sequenced from one sample in a study of cytomegalovirus exposure and HLA in healthy donors. This PCR relied on a set of 60 Vbeta primers and 13 Jbeta primers. Clones were sequenced by immunoSEQ multiplex PCR, and TCRdb holds only the in-frame ones, with some missing. Altogether roughly 160,000 clones are present, 80% being singletons, with the ten largest covering under 3%. Sequenced sample: PBMCs. These TCRs come from a male donor in good health and CMV-seronegative.

The CDR3 coding sequence is TGTGCCAGTAGTATTCGGCAGGGCGAATCTTACTATGGCTACACCTTC. It translates to CASSIRQGESYYGYTF. J is TRBJ1-2 and V is TRBV19; a possible D gene is TRBD1 (5 bases). Trimming took off 3 bases at V and 3 bases at J, with 17 bases between the two ends. Germline CDR1 and CDR2: LNHDA and SQIVND (reference sequence). This CDR3 spans 16 amino acids.

The rearrangement uses TRBV5-1 and TRBJ2-5, with 9 bases lining up with TRBD1. The germline CDR1 and CDR2 sequences are SGHRS and YFSETQ. The V and J ends lost 4 bases and 4 bases, in that order; junction bases with no gene match: 2. CDR3 length equals 13 residues. Here the CDR3 reads CASSPGQGETQYF. In DNA, the CDR3 is TGCGCCAGCAGCCCGGGACAGGGAGAGACCCAGTACTTC.

This sequence joins TRBV11-2 and TRBJ1-4; D not resolved. V dropped 5 bases and J dropped 11 bases, with 21 bases sitting between them. The V gene's germline CDR1 is SGHAT and CDR2 FQNNGV. The CDR3 totals 15 residues. The CDR3 is CASSPLPAGLDKLFF. In DNA form, the CDR3 reads TGTGCCAGCAGCCCGTTACCGGCTGGGCTGGATAAACTGTTTTTT.

The chain combines TRBV10-1 with TRBJ2-1; 7 bases line up with TRBD2. Germline CDR1 WNHNN, CDR2 SYGVQD (reference sequence). This CDR3 is built from 15 residues. Trimming removed 6 bases from V and 2 bases from J; junction bases left unmatched: 7. CDR3 coding DNA: TGCGCCAGCAGCCCCCCGGGACTACCCTACAATGAGCAGTTCTTC. Translation gives CASSPPGLPYNEQFF.

The chain has TRBV28 and TRBJ1-4; D is ambiguous. This CDR3 is 13 amino acids long. CDR1 MDHEN and CDR2 SYDVKM come from the germline V gene. Trimming removed 9 bases at V and 0 bases at J, with 8 bases between. Written as DNA, the CDR3 is TGTGCCAGAAAACAGCCAACTAATGAAAAACTGTTTTTT. Its protein is CARKQPTNEKLFF.

This sequence joins TRBV7-8 and TRBJ2-2; unclear D gene. V lost 4 bases to trimming and J lost 4 bases, with 10 bases between them. Looked up from germline, CDR1 is SGHVS and CDR2 is FQNEAQ. This CDR3 contains 14 residues. CDR3 in DNA: TGTGCCAGCAGCTATCGTCTCGGCACCGGGGAGCTGTTTTTT. As protein: CASSYRLGTGELFF.

In this sample, this clone turned up once. The CDR3 DNA sequence: TGTGCCAGCAGTGAATGGGTCCGAAAGGGGGACACTGAAGCTTTCTTT. Protein sequence: CASSEWVRKGDTEAFF. The J gene is TRBJ1-1, the V gene TRBV6-1; D might be TRBD1 (6 bases). The V gene lost 2 bases and the J gene lost 3 bases, with 16 bases spanning the gap. Germline CDR1 is MNHNS and CDR2 is SASEGT. The CDR3 spans 16 residues.

On this clone: Distinct nucleotide sequences in the sample also encode this CDR3. The rearrangement uses TRBV27 and TRBJ1-6; D perhaps matches TRBD1 (6 bases). The CDR3 covers 17 residues. The germline gives CDR1 MNHEY, CDR2 SMNVEV (reference sequence). Trimming stripped 3 bases from V and 0 bases from J, with 12 bases between. In DNA, the CDR3 is TGTGCCAGCAGTTTCGACAGGCCTAGCTCCTATAATTCACCCCTCCACTTT. As protein: CASSFDRPSSYNSPLHF.

The chain employs TRBV7-2 and TRBJ2-2, with TRBD1 identical over 8 bases. V was clipped by 4 bases and J by 6 bases; unmatched bases: 4. Germline CDR1 and CDR2: SGHTA and FQGNSA. The CDR3 is 14 residues long. In nucleotides, the CDR3 is TGTGCCAGCAGCTGGACAGGGACGGCCGGGGAGCTGTTTTTT. Protein: CASSWTGTAGELFF.

J is TRBJ2-6 and V is TRBV4-3; the D is unclear. Trimming left V 3 bases short and J 2 bases short, with 8 bases between. The CDR3 length is 15 residues. CDR1 is LGHNA and CDR2 is YSLEER in the germline V gene. CDR3 coding DNA: TGCGCCAGCAGCCAGTTCTCTGCTGGGGCCAACGTCCTGACTTTC. This sequence encodes CASSQFSAGANVLTF.

This chain connects TRBV4-1 to TRBJ1-5, with TRBD1 identical over 9 bases. The CDR3 runs 16 residues. CDR1 MGHRA and CDR2 YSYEKL come from the germline V gene. Germline trimming cut 0 bases from V and 9 bases from J; bases unmatched to any gene: 9. CDR3 sequence reads: CASSQDGTGTTRPQHF. The CDR3 DNA is TGCGCCAGCAGCCAAGATGGGACAGGGACTACGAGGCCCCAGCATTTT.

This clone was observed a handful of times. V gene TRBV7-9 combines with J gene TRBJ1-1; the match to TRBD1 covers 8 bases. Per the germline V gene, CDR1 is SEHNR and CDR2 is FQNEAQ (reference sequence). The CDR3 contains 16 residues. V trimming: 4 bases; J trimming: 1 base; junction bases outside the gene matches: 8. This chain's CDR3 is CASSSTHGTGNTEAFF. CDR3 in DNA: TGTGCCAGCAGCTCCACACACGGGACAGGGAACACTGAAGCTTTCTTT.